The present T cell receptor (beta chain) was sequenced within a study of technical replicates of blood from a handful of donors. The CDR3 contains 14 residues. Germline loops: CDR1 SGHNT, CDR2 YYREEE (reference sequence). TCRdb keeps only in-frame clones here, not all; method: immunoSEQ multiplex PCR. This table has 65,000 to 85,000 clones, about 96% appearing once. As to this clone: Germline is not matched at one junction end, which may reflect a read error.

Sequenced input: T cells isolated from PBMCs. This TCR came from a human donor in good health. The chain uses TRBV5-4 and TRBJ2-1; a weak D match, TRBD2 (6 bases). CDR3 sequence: CASSLALYRGVAVF. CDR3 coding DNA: TGTGCCAGCAGCTTGGCCTTATATCGGGGCGTAGCGGTCTTC.